This T cell receptor (beta chain) was found in a study of blood T cell repertoires in COVID-19. Overall study context: Acute-phase and convalescent COVID-19 samples originated in the United States, Italy and Spain. The cDNA or gDNA used as material had been derived from T cells, B-cell-depleted T cells, or PBMCs.

Only in-frame clones appear in the TCRdb table, and some are missing; sequencing was by immunoSEQ multiplex PCR. The sample includes 110,000 to 150,000 clones, around four fifths seen only once; the top ten take 6.2%. The sequenced material came from PBMCs or T cells enriched from blood (not recorded which). The TCR sequence derives from a woman in her thirties or forties who had recovered from COVID-19.

Here the CDR3 reads CASTKTRPGGQPQHF. DNA of the CDR3: TGTGCCAGCACCAAAACGCGCCCAGGGGGACAGCCCCAGCATTTT. This sequence joins TRBV6-5 and TRBJ1-5, with TRBD1 identical over 7 bases. CDR3 length equals 15 residues. Germline V gene data show CDR1 as MNHEY and CDR2 as SVGAGI. The ends lost 7 bases at V and 7 bases at J; junction bases unmatched: 13.